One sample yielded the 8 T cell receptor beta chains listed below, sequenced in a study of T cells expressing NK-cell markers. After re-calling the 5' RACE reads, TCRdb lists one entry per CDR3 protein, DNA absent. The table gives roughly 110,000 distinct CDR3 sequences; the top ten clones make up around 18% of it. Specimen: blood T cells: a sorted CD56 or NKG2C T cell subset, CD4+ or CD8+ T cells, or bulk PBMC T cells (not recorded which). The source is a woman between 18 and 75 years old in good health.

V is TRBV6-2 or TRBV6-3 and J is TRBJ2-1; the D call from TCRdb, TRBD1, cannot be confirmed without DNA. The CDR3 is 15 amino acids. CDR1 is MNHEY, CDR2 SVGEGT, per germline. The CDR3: CASSPQRGPHNEQFF.

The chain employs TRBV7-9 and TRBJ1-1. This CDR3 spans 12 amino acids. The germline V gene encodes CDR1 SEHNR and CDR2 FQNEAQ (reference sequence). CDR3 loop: CASSRGGTEAFF.

The CDR3 here is CSARMTGPLSYEQYF. The rearrangement uses TRBV29-1 and TRBJ2-7; the TCRdb call, TRBD1, lacks DNA for checking. The CDR3 is made up of 15 amino acids. The germline gives CDR1 SQVTM, CDR2 ANQGSEA.

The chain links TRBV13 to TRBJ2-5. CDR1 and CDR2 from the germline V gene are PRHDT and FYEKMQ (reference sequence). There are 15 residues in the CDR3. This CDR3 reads CASSLGVADQETQYF.

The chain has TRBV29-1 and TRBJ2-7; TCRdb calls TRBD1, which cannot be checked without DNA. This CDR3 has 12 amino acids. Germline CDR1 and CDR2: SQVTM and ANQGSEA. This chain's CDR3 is CSVGGGTYEQYF.

Here the CDR3 reads CASSVSGVEGSNQPQHF. This chain uses TRBV7-9 with TRBJ1-5; checking the TCRdb D call of TRBD1 is not possible without DNA. Germline assignment: CDR1 SEHNR and CDR2 FQNEAQ (reference sequence). CDR3 length: 17 residues.

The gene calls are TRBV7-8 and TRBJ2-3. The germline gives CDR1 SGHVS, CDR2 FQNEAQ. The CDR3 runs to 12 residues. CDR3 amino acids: CASSFIKYTQYF. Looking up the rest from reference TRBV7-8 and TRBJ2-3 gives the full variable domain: GAGVSQSPRYKVAKRGQDVALRCDPISGHVSLFWYQQALGQGPEFLTYFQNEAQLDKSGLPSDRFFAERPEGSVSTLKIQRTQQEDSAVYLCASSFIKYTQYFGPGTRLTVL.

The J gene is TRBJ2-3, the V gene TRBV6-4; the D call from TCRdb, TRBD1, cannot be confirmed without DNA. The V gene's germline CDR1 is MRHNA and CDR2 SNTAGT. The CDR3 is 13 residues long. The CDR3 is CASSDSPEDTQYF.